These 12 T cell receptor beta chains originate from one sample sequenced in a study of radiotherapy plus CTLA-4 blockade in lung cancer. Data came from immunoSEQ multiplex PCR; TCRdb stores just in-frame clones and leaves some out. The data hold roughly 80,000 clones, with about four fifths observed a single time. The source material was peripheral blood, sampled from a patient treated with radiotherapy plus ipilimumab. All receptors derive from a human donor with non-small cell lung cancer who had a partial response to radiotherapy plus ipilimumab. Some clones in this sample may be carry-over from other donors' samples.

This clone was seen more than once but under ten times. At one end, the junction sequence differs from germline, possibly due to a read error. This sequence joins TRBV27 and TRBJ2-5; 13 bases are shared with TRBD2. The CDR3 length is 17 residues. Germline CDR1 is MNHEY and CDR2 is SMNVEV (reference sequence). The CDR3: CASSLSIGTSGTGTQYF. The DNA of the CDR3 is TGTGCCAGCAGTCTATCCATCGGGACTAGCGGGACGGGGACCCAGTACTTC.

J is TRBJ2-3 and V is TRBV4-3; 7 bases map to TRBD1. V shed 3 bases, J shed 0 bases, and the junction held 3 bases outside the gene matches. Per the germline V gene, CDR1 is LGHNA and CDR2 is YSLEER. This CDR3 is 15 amino acids long. The CDR3 here is CASSQQTGSTDTQYF. The CDR3, as DNA: TGCGCCAGCAGCCAGCAGACAGGGAGCACAGATACGCAGTATTTT.

The chain carries TRBV18 and TRBJ2-7; 9 nucleotides line up with TRBD1. J lost 2 bases, V lost 5 bases, and 10 bases had no gene match. The CDR3 contains 16 residues. Germline assignment: CDR1 KGHSH and CDR2 LQKENI. The CDR3 DNA reads TGTGCCAGCTCAACGACATCTACAGGGGGCGCCTACGAGCAGTACTTC. This translates into CASSTTSTGGAYEQYF. Looking up the rest from reference TRBV18 and TRBJ2-7 gives the full variable domain: NAGVMQNPRHLVRRRGQEARLRCSPMKGHSHVYWYRQLPEEGLKFMVYLQKENIIDESGMPKERFSAEFPKEGPSILRIQQVVRGDSAAYFCASSTTSTGGAYEQYFGPGTRLTVT.

Remarks on this clone: The germline gene is not matched at one end of the junction; a read error may be the cause. The chain recombines TRBV7-9 with TRBJ2-1; a weak D match, TRBD2 (6 bases). In germline, CDR1 is SEHNR, CDR2 FQNEAQ (reference sequence). This CDR3 has 14 amino acids. The CDR3 DNA reads as TGTACCAGCAGCCTAGAGACTAGGGTCCATGAGCAGTTCTTC. This codes for CTSSLETRVHEQFF.

The chain combines TRBV6-6 with TRBJ2-2, with TRBD2 matching over 7 bases. Germline loops: CDR1 MNHNY, CDR2 SVGAGI (reference sequence). The trim removed 5 bases at V and 5 bases at J, leaving 11 bases unmatched. This CDR3 comprises 16 residues. The CDR3 loop is CASSRSGAQATGELFF. The CDR3 DNA is TGTGCCAGCAGTCGGAGCGGGGCCCAGGCGACCGGGGAGCTGTTTTTT.

V gene TRBV28 combines with J gene TRBJ1-3, with D unresolved. This CDR3 contains 16 residues. Germline assignment: CDR1 MDHEN and CDR2 SYDVKM. Trimming removed 4 bases at V and 3 bases at J, with 16 bases between. CDR3 loop: CASSSGGGKVGNTIYF. CDR3 DNA: TGTGCCAGCAGTTCGGGTGGAGGGAAGGTTGGAAACACCATATATTTT.

This rearrangement joins TRBV7-9 to TRBJ2-1; 7 positions match TRBD1. CDR1 and CDR2 (germline): SEHNR, FQNEAQ (reference sequence). The V segment lost 1 base and the J segment 10 bases; nucleotides outside the gene matches: 7. The CDR3 contains 14 residues. For the CDR3, the DNA is TGTGCCAGCAGCTTAGGACAGGGTTGGGAAGAGCAGTTCTTC. Encoded protein: CASSLGQGWEEQFF.

This chain joins TRBV5-1 and TRBJ2-7; D uncertain. Germline V gene data show CDR1 as SGHRS and CDR2 as YFSETQ. This CDR3 contains 14 residues. Trimming cost V 3 bases and J 0 bases, with 10 bases left between them. This CDR3 reads CASSSQSSSYEQYF. The DNA of the CDR3 is TGCGCCAGCAGCTCTCAGTCTAGCTCCTACGAGCAGTACTTC.

This clone was seen more than once but under ten times. The CDR3 nucleotides read TGCGCCAGCAGTCCTTACATAGGACAGAACACTGAAGCTTTCTTT. Translation: CASSPYIGQNTEAFF. The V and J genes are TRBV4-3 and TRBJ1-1, with a tentative D call TRBD1 (5 bases). This CDR3 comprises 15 residues. Deletions cut 6 bases from V and 1 base from J, with 15 bases between. Looked up from germline, CDR1 is LGHNA and CDR2 is YSLEER.

In this sample, this clone turned up once. The chain uses TRBV11-3 and TRBJ2-1; unclear D gene. There are 15 residues in the CDR3. V was cut by 0 bases and J by 0 bases, with 6 bases left in between. The germline V gene encodes CDR1 SGHNT and CDR2 YENEEA. The CDR3 coding sequence is TGTGCCAGCAGCTTAGATCCCCTCTCCTACAATGAGCAGTTCTTC. Translation gives CASSLDPLSYNEQFF.

The rearrangement links TRBV5-6 to TRBJ2-7; 11 bases map to TRBD2. Germline trimming cut 4 bases from V and 1 base from J; bases unmatched to any gene: 4. The V gene's germline CDR1 is SGHDT and CDR2 YYEEEE. The CDR3 is made up of 15 amino acids. This CDR3 is CASSLLAGGSYEQYF. CDR3 coding DNA: TGTGCCAGCAGCCTCCTAGCGGGAGGTTCCTACGAGCAGTACTTC.

The chain recombines TRBV4-1 with TRBJ2-1; 8 bases are a match to TRBD1. CDR1 is MGHRA, CDR2 YSYEKL, per germline. This CDR3 region has 14 residues. The J segment lost 1 base and the V segment lost 9 bases, leaving 5 bases of the junction unmatched. CDR3 protein: CASSRTGSYNEQFF. The CDR3 DNA reads as TGCGCCAGTTCCCGGACAGGGTCCTACAATGAGCAGTTCTTC.